This T cell receptor (beta chain) is from a study of neoadjuvant anti-PD-1 for oral cavity cancer. Study context: Patients without progression received a fourth nivolumab dose around day 43, then surgical resection on days 50-56. Whole-study findings and limits: Higher pretreatment blood Treg/Th17 ratios correlated with higher pretreatment blood and lower post-treatment tumor TCRbeta clonality. Non-responders to neoadjuvant nivolumab had significantly more clonal PBMC T cells than responders.

V lost 7 bases and J 5 bases, leaving 12 bases between the germline ends. The CDR3 has 13 amino acids. Germline lookup yields CDR1 MDHEN and CDR2 SYDVKM. Of note for this clone: The antigen is unknown.

The patients had HPV-negative, locally advanced oral cavity squamous cell carcinoma. Data came from immunoSEQ multiplex PCR; TCRdb stores just in-frame clones and leaves some out. The table records several thousand clones, roughly 70% of them present only once. Material: PBMCs, obtained before nivolumab (anti-PD-1) treatment. The V gene is TRBV28, the J gene TRBJ2-4; D unclear. The TCR originated in a person between 40 and 79 years old with oral cavity squamous cell carcinoma. In DNA, the CDR3 is TGTGCCAGCACCGAGAGGATGCAAAACATTCAGTACTTC. This translates into CASTERMQNIQYF.